These T cell receptor beta chains were read from a single sample in a study of T cells in Graves' hyperthyroidism and ophthalmopathy. TCRdb re-analysed the multiplex PCR reads in MiXCR, keeping a single row per CDR3 protein. The repertoire consists of a few hundred thousand distinct CDR3 sequences, with roughly 46% occurring once and the leading ten covering more than 7%. Sequenced input: peripheral blood or thyroid tissue (not recorded which). These receptors were obtained from a woman aged 18-29 years with Graves' hyperthyroidism. The conserved cysteine and the conserved F or W are not part of the CDR3 here.

CDR3	V	J
ASSLGGQGLFEQY	TRBV12-3/TRBV12-4	TRBJ2-7
ASSPQRGLGQPQH	TRBV18	TRBJ1-5
ASSQYTEAF	TRBV7-2	TRBJ1-1
ATSETSGSTDTQY	TRBV24-1	TRBJ2-3
ASSRWFTGANVLT	TRBV5-6	TRBJ2-6
ASSLLGQGADEQY	TRBV7-4	TRBJ2-7
SARDPGRADTQY	TRBV20-1	TRBJ2-5
ASSYSIWDVNYEQY	TRBV6-5	TRBJ2-7
ASSPGTGQF	TRBV5-1	NA
SANTGGWETQY	TRBV20-1	TRBJ2-5
SSLIQGQETQY	TRBV29-1	TRBJ2-5
SLGGQANEKLF	TRBV29-1	TRBJ1-4
ASSQDLGQLYEQY	TRBV4-3	TRBJ2-7
ASSYSLETGGNTEAF	TRBV12-3/TRBV12-4	TRBJ1-1
ATSPANTGELF	TRBV24-1	TRBJ2-2
ASSFRGRALPEQY	TRBV12-3/TRBV12-4	TRBJ2-7
SAQGWDQPQH	TRBV29-1	TRBJ1-5
ASSGETGRQPQY	TRBV2	TRBJ2-5